The clone carrying this T cell receptor (beta chain) was seen a few times. The age range of participants was 18 to 89 years, with residence in about two dozen US areas. Cohort placement rested on clinical history that participants reported themselves. The sample comes from a study of blood T cell repertoires in COVID-19. The overall study: From the United States, Italy and Spain came samples of acute and convalescent COVID-19. The cDNA or gDNA used as material had been derived from T cells, B-cell-depleted T cells, or PBMCs.

Germline V gene sequence: CDR1 SEHNR, CDR2 FQNEAQ (reference sequence). This CDR3 is built from 16 residues. After removal of 3 bases from V and 5 bases from J, the junction contained 7 bases not matched to a gene. The method was immunoSEQ multiplex PCR; TCRdb's version includes in-frame clones alone and lacks a portion of them. The sample contains 200,000 or so clones, roughly 90% of which appear only once. The sequenced material came from PBMCs or T cells enriched from blood (not recorded which). The J gene is TRBJ1-5, the V gene TRBV7-9; TRBD1 matches 10 bases. This clonotype was obtained from a woman in her thirties or forties with acute COVID-19. CDR3 DNA sequence: TGTGCCAGCAGCTTGGGGACAGGGGCTCGGCATCAGCCCCAGCATTTT. Its protein is CASSLGTGARHQPQHF.